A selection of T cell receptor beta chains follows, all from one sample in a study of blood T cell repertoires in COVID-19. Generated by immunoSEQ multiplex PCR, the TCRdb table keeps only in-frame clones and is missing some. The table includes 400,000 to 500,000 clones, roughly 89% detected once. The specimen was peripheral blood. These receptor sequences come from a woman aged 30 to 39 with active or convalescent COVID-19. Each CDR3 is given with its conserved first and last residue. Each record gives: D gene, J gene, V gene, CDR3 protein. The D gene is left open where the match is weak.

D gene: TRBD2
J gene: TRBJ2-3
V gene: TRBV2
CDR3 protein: CASSEERGAGDTQYF

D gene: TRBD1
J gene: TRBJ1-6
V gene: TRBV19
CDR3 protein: CASRQGGNSPLHF

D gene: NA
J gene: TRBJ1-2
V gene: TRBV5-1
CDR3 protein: CASSGELFGYTF

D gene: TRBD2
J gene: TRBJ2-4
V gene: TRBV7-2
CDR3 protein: CASSLGASGRNIQYF

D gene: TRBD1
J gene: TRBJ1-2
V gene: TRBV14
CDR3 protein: CASSQTTGGGYGYTF

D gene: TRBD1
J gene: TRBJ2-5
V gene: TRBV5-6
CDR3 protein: CASSHRDSKRTQYF

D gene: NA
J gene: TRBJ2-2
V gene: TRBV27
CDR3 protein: CASSPSGSTGELFF

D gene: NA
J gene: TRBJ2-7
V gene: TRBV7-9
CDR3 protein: CASSLASNGEQYF

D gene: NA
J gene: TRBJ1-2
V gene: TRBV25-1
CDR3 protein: CASSDPGMGGYGYTF

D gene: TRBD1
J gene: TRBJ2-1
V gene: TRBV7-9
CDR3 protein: CASSLAGTGWPNEQFF

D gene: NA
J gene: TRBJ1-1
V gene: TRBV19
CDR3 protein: CASAPWGQGEAFF

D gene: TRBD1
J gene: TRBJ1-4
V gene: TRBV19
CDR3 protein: CASSTEQGMDEKLFF

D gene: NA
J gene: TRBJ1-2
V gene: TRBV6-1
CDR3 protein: CASSEARRSFYGYTF

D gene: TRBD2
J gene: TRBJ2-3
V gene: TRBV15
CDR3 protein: CATSRERGVTDTQYF

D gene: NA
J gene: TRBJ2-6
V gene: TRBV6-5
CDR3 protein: CASRPGYAGANVLTF

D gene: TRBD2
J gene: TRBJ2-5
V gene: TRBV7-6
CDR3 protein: CASSSPAGLAGNEPWTQYF

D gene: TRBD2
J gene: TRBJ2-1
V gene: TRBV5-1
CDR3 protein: CASSPTPLAGEGNEQFF

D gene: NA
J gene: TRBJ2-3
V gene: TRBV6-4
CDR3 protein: CASSVTSKLGLPVGTQYF

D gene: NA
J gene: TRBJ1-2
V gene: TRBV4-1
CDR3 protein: CASSQIGQRYGYTF

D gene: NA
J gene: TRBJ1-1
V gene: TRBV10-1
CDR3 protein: CASSDPRGGYTEAFF

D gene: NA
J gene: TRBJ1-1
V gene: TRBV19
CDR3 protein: CASSADTEAFF

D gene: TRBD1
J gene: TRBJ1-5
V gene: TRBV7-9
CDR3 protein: CASSLGATGGNQPQHF

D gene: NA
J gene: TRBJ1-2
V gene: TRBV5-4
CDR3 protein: CASSLVGAYGYTF

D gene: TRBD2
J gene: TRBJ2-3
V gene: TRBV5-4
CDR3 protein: CASSLRAGGKTDTQYF